Following are 18 T cell receptor beta chains from one sample sequenced in a study of control samples from healthy donors and cancer patients. The data were produced by immunoSEQ multiplex PCR, yet TCRdb's version contains in-frame clones alone and is incomplete. The table includes around 80,000 clones, about 88% detected once. Sequencing was carried out using blood. The receptors here all came from a woman aged 45-59 years in good health.

The chain employs TRBV12-3 or TRBV12-4 and TRBJ2-7; D gene ambiguous. The CDR3 has 13 amino acids. V gave up 1 base and J gave up 1 base, with 5 bases separating them. CDR3 sequence (DNA): TGTGCCAGCAGTTTAGTCGTATCCTACGAGCAGTACTTC. Residues: CASSLVVSYEQYF.

This clone was found once. The chain is built from TRBV19 and TRBJ2-2, with TRBD2 matching 9 bases. After removal of 2 bases from V and 4 bases from J, the junction contained 5 bases not matched to a gene. Germline CDR1 LNHDA, CDR2 SQIVND (reference sequence). The CDR3 runs to 16 residues. CDR3 protein: CASSIIAGVGTGELFF. As DNA, the CDR3 is TGTGCCAGTAGTATAATAGCGGGGGTGGGCACCGGGGAGCTGTTTTTT.

The chain has TRBV4-1 and TRBJ1-1, with D tentatively TRBD1 (6 bases). Trimming shortened V by 4 bases and J by 2 bases, and 14 bases separated the two germline ends. The CDR3 loop spans 15 amino acids. Germline lookup yields CDR1 MGHRA and CDR2 YSYEKL. The CDR3 loop reads CASSPSGARNTEAFF. Here the CDR3 DNA reads TGCGCCAGCAGCCCCTCGGGGGCCAGAAACACTGAAGCTTTCTTT.

The rearrangement joins TRBV14 to TRBJ1-6; 9 nucleotides line up with TRBD1. Per germline, CDR1 SGHDN and CDR2 FVKESK. V shed 10 bases and J 6 bases; nucleotides not matched to a gene: 4. This CDR3 has 13 residues. As DNA, the CDR3 is TGTGCCACCGGGACAGGGCTTAATTCACCCCTCCACTTT. The encoded protein is CATGTGLNSPLHF.

This chain links TRBV9 with TRBJ2-1; 10 bases map to TRBD2. This CDR3 contains 13 residues. Per germline, CDR1 SGDLS and CDR2 YYNGEE. V gave up 3 bases and J gave up 16 bases; unmatched junction bases: 10. CDR3 coding DNA: TGTGCCAGCAGCGCCGCTAGCGGGGGAGACCCATTCTTC. It translates to CASSAASGGDPFF.

The V call is TRBV6-5, the J call TRBJ2-7; D is unclear. The CDR3 has 13 residues. V lost 6 bases and J lost 2, with 11 bases in between. Germline V gene sequence: CDR1 MNHEY, CDR2 SVGAGI. CDR3 sequence (DNA): TGTGCCAGCAGCGGACGGAATACCTACGAGCAGTACTTC. Translating gives CASSGRNTYEQYF.

The chain has TRBV6-1 and TRBJ2-3; the match to TRBD2 covers 11 bases. This CDR3 is 18 amino acids long. V was pared by 3 bases and J by 4 bases, with 12 bases of the junction left unmatched. The germline V gene encodes CDR1 MNHNS and CDR2 SASEGT. The CDR3 loop reads CASSESFFGTSGSDTQYF. For the CDR3, the DNA is TGTGCCAGCAGTGAGTCGTTCTTTGGGACTAGCGGTTCAGATACGCAGTATTTT.

The rearrangement uses TRBV6-6 and TRBJ1-3; TRBD1 aligns across 10 bases. Trimming removed 4 bases from V and 7 bases from J; junction bases left unmatched: 1. The CDR3 covers 13 residues. Germline lookup yields CDR1 MNHNY and CDR2 SVGAGI (reference sequence). CDR3 in amino acids: CASSLDRGNTIYF. Here the CDR3 DNA reads TGTGCCAGCAGTTTGGACAGGGGGAACACCATATATTTT.

V and J are TRBV4-1 and TRBJ1-2; TRBD1 matches at 12 bases. The germline V gene encodes CDR1 MGHRA and CDR2 YSYEKL. CDR3 size: 18 residues. V was clipped by 1 base and J by 4 bases; unmatched bases: 10. The CDR3 region is CASSQGLRDRGRGYGYTF. CDR3 in DNA: TGCGCCAGCAGCCAAGGGCTCCGGGACAGGGGGCGAGGCTATGGCTACACCTTC.

This rearrangement joins TRBV5-6 to TRBJ1-3; D remains unclear. Trimming removed 1 base at V and 4 bases at J, with 6 bases between. Germline V gene lookup returns CDR1 SGHDT and CDR2 YYEEEE. The CDR3 length is 13 residues. CDR3 protein: CASSLMDGNTIYF. Written as DNA, the CDR3 is TGTGCCAGCAGCTTGATGGACGGAAACACCATATATTTT.

The rearrangement links TRBV7-8 to TRBJ2-3; no clear D. The CDR3 extends over 14 amino acids. Germline CDR1 reads SGHVS; CDR2 reads FQNEAQ. Deletions cut 1 base from V and 4 bases from J, with 9 bases between. CDR3 DNA sequence: TGTGCCAGCAGCTTAGGACTCACCCCAGATACGCAGTATTTT. This codes for CASSLGLTPDTQYF. The entire variable domain, with the rest obtained from reference TRBV7-8 and TRBJ2-3, is as follows: GAGVSQSPRYKVAKRGQDVALRCDPISGHVSLFWYQQALGQGPEFLTYFQNEAQLDKSGLPSDRFFAERPEGSVSTLKIQRTQQEDSAVYLCASSLGLTPDTQYFGPGTRLTVL.

The J gene is TRBJ1-6, the V gene TRBV12-5, with 8 bases identical to TRBD1. CDR3 size: 14 residues. The V gene end was trimmed by 6 bases and the J gene end by 5 bases; junction bases not matched to a gene: 3. The germline V gene encodes CDR1 LGHNT and CDR2 FRNRAP. CDR3 DNA: TGTGCTAGTGGGAAGGGACAGGATAATTCACCCCTCCACTTT. Protein product: CASGKGQDNSPLHF.

V usage is TRBV5-1 and J usage is TRBJ2-3, with D hard to call. This CDR3 comprises 13 residues. Trimming cost V 1 base and J 3 bases, with 6 bases left between them. Germline CDR1 is SGHRS and CDR2 is YFSETQ. CDR3 amino acids: CASSLSPTDTQYF. The DNA of the CDR3 is TGCGCCAGCAGCTTGTCCCCAACAGATACGCAGTATTTT.

The sample holds one count of this clone. The gene calls are TRBV7-9 and TRBJ2-3; the D is unclear. V lost 1 base to trimming and J lost 4 bases, with 6 bases between them. CDR1 SEHNR and CDR2 FQNEAQ come from the germline V gene (reference sequence). The CDR3 has 13 amino acids. As DNA, the CDR3 is TGTGCCAGCAGCTTAGGATTGGCAGATACGCAGTATTTT. Amino acids: CASSLGLADTQYF.

J is TRBJ2-5 and V is TRBV10-3; D call uncertain. V dropped 0 bases and J dropped 5 bases, with 13 bases sitting between them. Looked up from germline, CDR1 is ENHRY and CDR2 is SYGVKD. The CDR3 extends over 15 amino acids. The CDR3 here is CAISESGSSGETQYF. The CDR3 DNA reads TGTGCCATCAGTGAGTCTGGGTCCAGTGGGGAGACCCAGTACTTC.

The chain joins TRBV5-6 to TRBJ1-1; D is undetermined. CDR1 is SGHDT and CDR2 is YYEEEE in the germline V gene. The CDR3 loop spans 13 amino acids. V was pared by 7 bases and J by 5 bases, with 15 bases between. CDR3 protein: CASGRGGWTEAFF. The DNA for the CDR3 is TGTGCCAGCGGCCGCGGCGGGTGGACTGAAGCTTTCTTT. Based on the CDR3 plus reference TRBV5-6 and TRBJ1-1, the full variable domain is DAGVTQSPTHLIKTRGQQVTLRCSPKSGHDTVSWYQQALGQGPQFIFQYYEEEERQRGNFPDRFSGHQFPNYSSELNVNALLLGDSALYLCASGRGGWTEAFFGQGTRLTVV.

The chain is built from TRBV4-2 and TRBJ1-4; no firm D call. CDR1 LGHNA and CDR2 YNFKEQ come from the germline V gene. Trimming took 2 bases from V and 8 from J, leaving 12 bases between them. The CDR3 spans 14 residues. CDR3 in amino acids: CASSQSSRGEKLFF. The CDR3 region has the DNA TGTGCCAGCAGCCAATCTAGTAGAGGGGAAAAACTGTTTTTT.

This clone was observed a few times. The chain carries TRBV12-5 and TRBJ1-6; D is possibly TRBD1 (6 bases). Germline lookup yields CDR1 LGHNT and CDR2 FRNRAP. CDR3 length equals 14 residues. V was trimmed by 6 bases and J by 14 bases, leaving 20 bases between them. CDR3 loop: CASGPQGPPKALHF. The DNA of the CDR3 is TGTGCTAGTGGCCCACAGGGACCCCCAAAAGCCCTCCACTTT.